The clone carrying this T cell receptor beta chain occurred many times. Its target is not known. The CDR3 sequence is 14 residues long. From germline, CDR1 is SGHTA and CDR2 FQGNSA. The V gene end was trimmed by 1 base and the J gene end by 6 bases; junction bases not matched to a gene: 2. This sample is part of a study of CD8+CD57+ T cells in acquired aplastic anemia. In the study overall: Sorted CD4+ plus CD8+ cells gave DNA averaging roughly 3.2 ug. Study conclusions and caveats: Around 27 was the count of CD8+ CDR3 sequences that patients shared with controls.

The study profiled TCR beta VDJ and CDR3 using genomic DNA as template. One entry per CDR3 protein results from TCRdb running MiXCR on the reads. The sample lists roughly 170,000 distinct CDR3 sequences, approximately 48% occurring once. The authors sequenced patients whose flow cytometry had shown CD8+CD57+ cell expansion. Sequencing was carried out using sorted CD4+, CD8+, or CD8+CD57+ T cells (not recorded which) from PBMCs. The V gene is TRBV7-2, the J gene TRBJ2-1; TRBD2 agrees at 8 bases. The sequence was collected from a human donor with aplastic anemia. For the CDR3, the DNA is TGTGCCAGCAGCTTAGGCGGGGGGCTCAATGAGCAGTTCTTC. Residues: CASSLGGGLNEQFF.